Below, one TCR beta chain is given with its context. Antigen: not known. The method was immunoSEQ multiplex PCR; TCRdb's version includes in-frame clones alone and lacks a portion of them. The sample records some 69,000 clones, less than 75% being singletons. This CDR3 has 15 amino acids. V was shortened by 1 base and J by 3 bases, with 10 bases between the two germline ends. From germline, CDR1 is MNHEY and CDR2 SMNVEV (reference sequence). These data come from a study of vaccination effects on CD4 cells after COVID-19. Study background: It was a median of 72 days after the second dose that post-vaccine samples were obtained. Study results and caveats: Researchers report that only 1 of 255 vaccine-induced clones in healthy vaccinees cross-reacted with common cold coronaviruses. The study got few convalescent patients and did not collect any early post-infection timepoints.

Isolation of CD4+ T cells took place after more than 9 days of culture. Vaccination of participants consisted of two doses of either the BNT162b2 or mRNA-1273 vaccine. Fresh IL-2-containing medium replaced half the medium on days 3 and 7. The genes are TRBV27 and TRBJ1-5; no clear D gene. The source was CD4+ T cells from PBMCs cultured without peptide, collected after COVID-19 vaccination. This clonotype originated in a human donor who received a COVID-19 vaccine. CDR3: CASSLFPTINQPQHF. The DNA for the CDR3 is TGTGCCAGCAGTTTATTCCCAACCATCAATCAGCCCCAGCATTTT.